Presented here are 14 T cell receptor beta chains from one specimen sequenced in a study of blood T cell repertoires in COVID-19. Clones were sequenced by immunoSEQ multiplex PCR, and TCRdb holds only the in-frame ones, with some missing. The table has some 150,000 clones, around four fifths seen once. Sequencing was done on a sample of peripheral blood. The receptors originated from a human donor in a cohort sampled during active COVID-19.

A few counts support this clone. V usage is TRBV7-2 and J usage is TRBJ1-6, with 8 bases aligning to TRBD1. Germline V gene sequence: CDR1 SGHTA, CDR2 FQGNSA. The CDR3 loop spans 14 amino acids. J gave up 6 bases and V 5 bases, and 3 bases lay outside the gene matches. CDR3 bases: TGTGCCAGCAGCACCACAGGGGGTAATTCACCCCTCCACTTT. Translated: CASSTTGGNSPLHF.

The CDR3 DNA follows: TGTGCCAGCAGCCGGGACAGCAAAGAGACCCAGTACTTC. Its translation is CASSRDSKETQYF. J is TRBJ2-5 and V is TRBV7-2; TRBD1 matches 7 bases. The V segment lost 5 bases and the J segment 3 bases; nucleotides outside the gene matches: 3. The CDR3 runs to 13 residues. Per the germline V gene, CDR1 is SGHTA and CDR2 is FQGNSA.

The chain couples TRBV6-5 to TRBJ1-2; 8 positions agree with TRBD1. The junction had 6 bases not matched to a gene; V was cut back by 0 bases and J by 9 bases. There are 14 residues in the CDR3. From germline, CDR1 is MNHEY and CDR2 SVGAGI. The CDR3 is CASSYSQGAGRYTF. The CDR3 DNA sequence: TGTGCCAGCAGTTACTCTCAGGGGGCAGGTCGCTACACCTTC.

This chain uses TRBV27 with TRBJ2-1, with D possibly matching TRBD2 (6 bases). V lost 6 bases and J lost 6, with 12 bases in between. CDR3 length: 13 amino acids. Germline loops: CDR1 MNHEY, CDR2 SMNVEV (reference sequence). CDR3 sequence (DNA): TGTGCCAGCAGCCCCACGGGACTCAATGAGCAGTTCTTC. Protein product: CASSPTGLNEQFF.

The rearrangement joins TRBV6-5 to TRBJ1-6; a possible D gene is TRBD1 (6 bases). V shed 7 bases and J shed 6 bases, with 13 bases lying between them. The CDR3 is made up of 14 amino acids. The germline V gene encodes CDR1 MNHEY and CDR2 SVGAGI. The CDR3 nucleotides are TGTGCCAGCACGAGCGGGGGCCTTAATTCACCCCTCCACTTT. Protein product: CASTSGGLNSPLHF.

The J gene is TRBJ1-1, the V gene TRBV6-1; D is unresolved. The CDR3 is 17 residues long. Germline-derived CDR1 and CDR2 are MNHNS and SASEGT. V dropped 3 bases and J dropped 1 base, with 18 bases sitting between them. CDR3 in DNA: TGTGCCAGCAGTGATTATTTATTCCGCGGTGGGAACACTGAAGCTTTCTTT. Translating it yields CASSDYLFRGGNTEAFF.

This clone came up a few times. In nucleotides, the CDR3 is TGTGCCAGCAGCCGGGGGGGGTTCTACGAGCAGTACTTC. Amino acid sequence: CASSRGGFYEQYF. This chain joins TRBV3-1 (or the pseudogene TRBV3-2) and TRBJ2-7; 7 nucleotides align to TRBD2. V lost 4 bases, J lost 3 bases, and 3 bases stayed unmatched. The CDR3 sequence is 13 residues long. Germline V CDR1 and CDR2: LGHDT, YNNKEL (reference sequence).

This chain joins TRBV7-9 and TRBJ2-7; TRBD2 matches 14 bases. The CDR3 runs 15 residues. V was pared by 5 bases and J by 7 bases, with 7 bases of the junction left unmatched. CDR1 SEHNR and CDR2 FQNEAQ come from the germline V gene (reference sequence). In nucleotides, the CDR3 is TGTGCCAGCAGCCCCGGGACTAGCGGGGGCCGGGAGCAGTACTTC. Protein: CASSPGTSGGREQYF.

This clone was picked up a small number of times. V usage is TRBV5-6 and J usage is TRBJ2-4; a weak D match, TRBD1 (6 bases). Germline CDR1 is SGHDT and CDR2 is YYEEEE. Trimming pared 4 bases from V and 1 base from J, leaving 15 bases between. The length of the CDR3 is 16 residues. CDR3 nucleotide sequence: TGTGCCAGCAGCCGCACAGGGATGGGGGCCAAAAACATTCAGTACTTC. Amino acid sequence: CASSRTGMGAKNIQYF.

V gene TRBV28 combines with J gene TRBJ1-1, with TRBD1 as a possible D gene (5 bases). In germline, CDR1 is MDHEN, CDR2 SYDVKM. The CDR3 is 15 amino acids. V lost 8 bases to trimming and J lost 1 base, with 17 bases between them. For the CDR3, the DNA is TGTGCCAGCCTCTGGGGACTTAATCCGAACACTGAAGCTTTCTTT. This encodes CASLWGLNPNTEAFF.

The chain is built from TRBV5-1 and TRBJ2-2; 8 bases map to TRBD1. Trimming cost V 1 base and J 5 bases; bases outside gene matches: 4. Germline-derived CDR1 and CDR2 are SGHRS and YFSETQ. The CDR3 has 15 amino acids. The chain's CDR3 is CASSLTGGSTGELFF. In DNA, the CDR3 is TGCGCCAGCAGCTTGACAGGGGGGTCAACCGGGGAGCTGTTTTTT.

This chain links TRBV19 with TRBJ1-2, with unresolved D. The V gene's germline CDR1 is LNHDA and CDR2 SQIVND (reference sequence). The V end was cut by 7 bases, the J end by 4 bases, with 16 bases between. There are 14 residues in the CDR3. The CDR3 DNA reads TGTGCCAGTACACTAGGCCAGGACTTCTATGGCTACACCTTC. This gives the protein CASTLGQDFYGYTF.

The chain has TRBV29-1 and TRBJ1-2; 7 bases map to TRBD1. Trimming removed 7 bases from V and 7 bases from J; junction bases left unmatched: 6. The germline gives CDR1 SQVTM, CDR2 ANQGSEA. The CDR3 runs 11 residues. The CDR3 region is CSGDRASGYTF. The CDR3 nucleotides read TGCAGCGGCGACAGGGCCTCTGGCTACACCTTC.

This chain joins TRBV4-1 and TRBJ2-5; 8 nucleotides align to TRBD1. Looked up from germline, CDR1 is MGHRA and CDR2 is YSYEKL. The CDR3 has 18 residues. V dropped 2 bases and J dropped 4; count of bases not matched to a gene: 15. The CDR3 DNA reads TGCGCCAGCAGCCAACGCACAGAGTCGGCAGGGGGCGTAGAGACCCAGTACTTC. Amino acids: CASSQRTESAGGVETQYF.